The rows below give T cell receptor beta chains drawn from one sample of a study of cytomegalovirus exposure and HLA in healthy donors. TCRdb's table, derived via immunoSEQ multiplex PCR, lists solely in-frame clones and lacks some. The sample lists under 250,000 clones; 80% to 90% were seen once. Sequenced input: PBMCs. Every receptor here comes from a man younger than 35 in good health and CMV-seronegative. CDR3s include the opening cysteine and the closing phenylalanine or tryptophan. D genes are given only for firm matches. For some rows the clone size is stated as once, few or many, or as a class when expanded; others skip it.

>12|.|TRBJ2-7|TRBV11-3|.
CASSLDEYEQYF
TGTGCCAGCAGCTTAGACGAGTACGAGCAGTACTTC
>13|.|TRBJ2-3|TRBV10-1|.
CASTRTGPDTQYF
TGCGCCAGCACCAGGACTGGGCCAGATACGCAGTATTTT
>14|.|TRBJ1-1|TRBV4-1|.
CASSQEGPGGQAFF
TGCGCCAGCAGCCAAGAGGGGCCGGGGGGCCAAGCTTTCTTT
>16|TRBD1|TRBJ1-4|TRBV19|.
CASSRTGTGDYEKLFF
TGTGCCAGTAGTCGTACCGGGACAGGGGACTATGAAAAACTGTTTTTT
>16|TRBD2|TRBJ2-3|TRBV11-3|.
CASSLGLAGVSDTQYF
TGTGCCAGCAGCTTAGGGTTAGCGGGAGTCTCAGATACGCAGTATTTT
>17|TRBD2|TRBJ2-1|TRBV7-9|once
CASSPGTSGGEYNEQFF
TGTGCCAGCAGCCCCGGGACTAGCGGGGGAGAGTACAATGAGCAGTTCTTC
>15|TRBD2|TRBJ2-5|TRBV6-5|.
CASSSLPLAGGQGDF
TGTGCCAGCAGTTCCCTCCCCTTAGCGGGGGGCCAAGGTGACTTC
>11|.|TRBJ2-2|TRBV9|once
CASSSLGELFF
TGTGCCAGCAGCTCTCTCGGGGAGCTGTTTTTT
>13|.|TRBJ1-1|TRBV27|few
CASALGAGTEAFF
TGTGCCAGCGCCCTGGGGGCCGGCACTGAAGCTTTCTTT
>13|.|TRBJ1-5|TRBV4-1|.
CASRGESHQPQHF
TGCGCCAGCAGGGGAGAATCCCATCAGCCCCAGCATTTT
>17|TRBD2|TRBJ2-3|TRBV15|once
CATSGPKTSGDANTQYF
TGTGCCACCAGCGGCCCCAAGACTAGCGGCGACGCAAATACGCAGTATTTT
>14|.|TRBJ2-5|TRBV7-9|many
CASSPATSSETQYF
TGTGCCAGCAGCCCCGCTACTAGCTCAGAGACCCAGTACTTC
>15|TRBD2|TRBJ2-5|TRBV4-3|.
CASSQGLAGRETQYF
TGCGCCAGCAGCCAGGGACTAGCGGGCAGAGAGACCCAGTACTTC
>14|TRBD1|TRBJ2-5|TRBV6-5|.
CASSHGDRGKTQYF
TGTGCCAGCAGTCACGGGGACAGGGGGAAGACCCAGTACTTC
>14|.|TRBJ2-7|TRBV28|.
CASAPSQISYEQYF
TGTGCCAGCGCGCCTTCACAGATCTCCTACGAGCAGTACTTC
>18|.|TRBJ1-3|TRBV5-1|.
CASSLKGPVGVSGNTIYF
TGCGCCAGCAGCTTGAAAGGCCCAGTTGGAGTCTCTGGAAACACCATATATTTT
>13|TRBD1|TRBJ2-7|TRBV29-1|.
CSVDTGTDYEQYF
TGCAGCGTCGACACCGGGACAGACTACGAGCAGTACTTC
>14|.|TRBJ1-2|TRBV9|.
CASSVAQGNYGYTF
TGTGCCAGCAGCGTAGCCCAGGGGAACTATGGCTACACCTTC
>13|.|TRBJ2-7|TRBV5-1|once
CASSTGTLYEQYF
TGCGCCAGCAGCACCGGGACTCTCTACGAGCAGTACTTC
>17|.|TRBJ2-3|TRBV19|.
CASSIDLLRIATYTQYF
TGTGCCAGTAGTATAGATCTGTTGCGAATCGCGACATATACGCAGTATTTT
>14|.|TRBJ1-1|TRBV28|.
CASSFGVMNTEAFF
TGTGCCAGCAGTTTCGGGGTAATGAACACTGAAGCTTTCTTT
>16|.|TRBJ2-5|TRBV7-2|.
CASSPSLALSQETQYF
TGTGCCAGCAGCCCGTCCTTAGCGTTAAGTCAAGAGACCCAGTACTTC
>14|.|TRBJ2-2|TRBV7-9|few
CASSPGGTSGELFF
TGTGCCAGCAGCCCGGGGGGCACTAGCGGGGAGCTGTTTTTT
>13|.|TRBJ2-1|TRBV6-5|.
CASSQSRYNEQFF
TGTGCCAGCAGCCAATCGAGATACAATGAGCAGTTCTTC
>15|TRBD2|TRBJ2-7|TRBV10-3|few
CAISEPGTSGTYEYF
TGTGCCATCAGTGAGCCCGGGACTAGCGGGACGTACGAGTACTTC
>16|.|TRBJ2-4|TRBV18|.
CASSPTGILAKNIQYF
TGTGCCAGCTCACCAACGGGGATCCTAGCCAAAAACATTCAGTACTTC
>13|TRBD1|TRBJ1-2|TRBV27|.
CASSLQTGFGYTF
TGTGCCAGCAGTTTACAGACAGGGTTTGGCTACACCTTC
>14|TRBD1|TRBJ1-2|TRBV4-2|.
CASEHGQGRGGYTF
TGTGCCAGCGAACACGGACAGGGACGTGGTGGCTACACCTTC
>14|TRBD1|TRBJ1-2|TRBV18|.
CASSRPGTGDGYTF
TGTGCCAGCTCACGACCCGGGACAGGGGATGGCTACACCTTC
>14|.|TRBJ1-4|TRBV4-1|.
CASRGRGTNEKLFF
TGCGCCAGCCGGGGTCGGGGGACTAATGAAAAACTGTTTTTT
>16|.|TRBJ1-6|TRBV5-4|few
CASSLYPGVGNSPLHF
TGTGCCAGCAGCTTGTACCCAGGGGTGGGCAATTCACCCCTCCACTTT
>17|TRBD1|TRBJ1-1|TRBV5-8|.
CASIIPTGGKADTEAFF
TGTGCCAGCATCATACCTACAGGGGGCAAGGCGGACACTGAAGCTTTCTTT
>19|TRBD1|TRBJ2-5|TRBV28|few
CASSPPGTGGAEGVETQYF
TGTGCCAGCAGTCCACCCGGGACAGGGGGCGCAGAGGGTGTGGAGACCCAGTACTTC
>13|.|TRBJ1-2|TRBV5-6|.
CASSLGQVYGYTF
TGTGCCAGCAGCTTGGGACAGGTCTATGGCTACACCTTC
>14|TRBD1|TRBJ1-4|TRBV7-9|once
CASSSGTGDFKLFF
TGTGCCAGCAGCTCCGGGACAGGGGATTTCAAACTGTTTTTT
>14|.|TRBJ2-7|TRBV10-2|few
CASRAGREGYEQYF
TGCGCCAGCCGGGCCGGGCGAGAGGGCTACGAGCAGTACTTC
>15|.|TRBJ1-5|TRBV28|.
CASSSSTGWGQPQHF
TGTGCCAGCAGTTCATCTACAGGGTGGGGACAGCCCCAGCATTTT
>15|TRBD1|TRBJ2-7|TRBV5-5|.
CASSPGQVVSYEQYF
TGTGCCAGCAGCCCGGGACAGGTGGTCTCCTACGAGCAGTACTTC
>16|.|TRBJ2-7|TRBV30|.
CAWSTSGGWSIDEQYF
TGTGCCTGGAGTACCTCTGGGGGGTGGAGTATCGACGAGCAGTACTTC
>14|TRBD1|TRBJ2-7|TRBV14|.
CASSLGTGTYEQYF
TGTGCCAGCAGCCTTGGGACAGGGACCTACGAGCAGTACTTC
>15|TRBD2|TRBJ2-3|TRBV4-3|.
CASSKEGLALDTQYF
TGCGCCAGCAGCAAAGAGGGACTAGCGTTAGATACGCAGTATTTT
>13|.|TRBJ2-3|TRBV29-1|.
CSGELSSTDTQYF
TGCAGCGGGGAGCTATCTAGCACAGATACGCAGTATTTT
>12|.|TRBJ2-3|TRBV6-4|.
CASQPIVDTQYF
TGTGCCAGCCAACCGATAGTGGATACGCAGTATTTT
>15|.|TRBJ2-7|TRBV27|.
CASRSYSASSYEQYF
TGTGCCAGCAGATCCTATAGCGCGAGCTCCTACGAGCAGTACTTC